This is a list of T cell receptor beta chains from one sample in a study of cytomegalovirus exposure and HLA in healthy donors. TCRdb's table, derived via immunoSEQ multiplex PCR, lists solely in-frame clones and lacks some. Altogether 130,000 to 150,000 clones are present, around three quarters being singletons, with the ten largest covering roughly 6.3%. The sequencing sample was made of PBMCs. Every receptor here comes from a woman aged 40 to 50 in good health and CMV-seropositive. The CDR3 runs from the conserved cysteine through the conserved F or W. A D gene is named only where the DNA matches it firmly. A row's size may be missing; if present it is once, few, many or a size class.

>TRBJ2-7|TRBV5-6|once|.
CASSHTSSGEQYF
TGTGCCAGCAGCCACACTAGCAGTGGGGAGCAGTACTTC
>TRBJ2-7|TRBV11-2|.|TRBD2
CASRRILAGESYEQYF
TGTGCCAGCAGACGAATTTTAGCGGGGGAGTCCTACGAGCAGTACTTC
>TRBJ2-5|TRBV5-6|.|TRBD1
CASRKAGTGQETQYF
TGTGCCAGCAGGAAGGCCGGGACAGGACAAGAGACCCAGTACTTC
>TRBJ1-6|TRBV14|.|TRBD1
CASSQEQWGQGDSPLHF
TGTGCCAGCAGCCAAGAGCAGTGGGGACAGGGAGATTCACCCCTCCACTTT
>TRBJ1-1|TRBV6-6|.|.
CASSTGGWRAFF
TGTGCCAGCAGCACCGGGGGTTGGAGAGCTTTCTTT
>TRBJ2-3|TRBV6-1|.|.
CASSEGGGPDTQYF
TGTGCCAGCAGTGAAGGGGGGGGGCCAGATACGCAGTATTTT
>TRBJ1-6|TRBV2|.|.
CASNSLNSPLHF
TGTGCCAGCAACAGCCTCAATTCACCCCTCCACTTT
>TRBJ1-3|TRBV11-2|.|.
CASSLNVRVSGNTMYF
TGTGCCAGCAGCCTCAACGTTCGGGTCTCTGGAAACACCATGTATTTT
>TRBJ2-1|TRBV5-1|.|.
CASRGHADNEQFF
TGCGCCAGCAGAGGACACGCAGACAATGAGCAGTTCTTC
>TRBJ1-2|TRBV7-6|.|TRBD1
CASSSQGGVGYGYTF
TGTGCCAGCAGCTCCCAAGGGGGCGTCGGCTATGGCTACACCTTC
>TRBJ2-2|TRBV6-5|few|.
CASSLQGFGELFF
TGTGCCAGCAGTTTACAGGGCTTCGGGGAGCTGTTTTTT
>TRBJ2-1|TRBV28|.|.
CASSLGGGAPYNEQFF
TGTGCCAGCAGTTTGGGTGGGGGGGCCCCCTACAATGAGCAGTTCTTC
>TRBJ2-1|TRBV5-1|.|TRBD2
CASSLTSGEYNEQFF
TGCGCCAGCAGTCTCACTAGCGGGGAATACAATGAGCAGTTCTTC
>TRBJ2-5|TRBV4-1|.|TRBD1
CASSQFQVKGALVTQYF
TGCGCCAGCAGCCAGTTCCAGGTGAAGGGGGCTTTGGTGACCCAGTACTTC
>TRBJ2-1|TRBV6-1|.|TRBD2
CASSALAGGYNEQFF
TGTGCCAGCAGTGCACTAGCGGGGGGTTACAATGAGCAGTTCTTC
>TRBJ1-5|TRBV6-1|once|.
CASSLQHVSNQPQHF
TGTGCCAGCAGTCTACAGCACGTTAGCAATCAGCCCCAGCATTTT